The rows below give T cell receptor beta chains drawn from one sample of a study of cytomegalovirus exposure and HLA in healthy donors. Data came from immunoSEQ multiplex PCR; TCRdb stores just in-frame clones and leaves some out. Of 90,000 to 120,000 clones listed, 60% to 85% are singletons. The sequencing input was PBMCs. The source is a woman aged 18-35 years in good health and CMV-seropositive. The CDR3 runs from the conserved cysteine through the conserved F or W. Fields, in order: CDR3 DNA, CDR3 protein, CDR3 length, clone size, J gene, D gene, V gene. The D gene is left open where the match is weak. Rows give clone size only sometimes, using once, few, many, or a class for an expanded clone.

TGTGCCAGCACCTCGTTATTGCGCTCCTACAATGAGCAGTTCTTC,CASTSLLRSYNEQFF,15,NA,TRBJ2-1,NA,TRBV7-9
TGTGCCAGCAGCTTCTGCACAGATACGCAGTATTTT,CASSFCTDTQYF,12,NA,TRBJ2-3,NA,TRBV7-9
TGTGCCAGCTGGAGTTCCGGGACAGATAGAGATACGCAGTATTTT,CASWSSGTDRDTQYF,15,NA,TRBJ2-3,TRBD1,TRBV6-5
TGTGCCTGGAGCACAGAGAGCGGGAGCCCCTACAATGAGCAGTTCTTC,CAWSTESGSPYNEQFF,16,NA,TRBJ2-1,TRBD2,TRBV30
TGTGCCAGCAGTTTCTACAGGGTGAGGCGAGAGACCCAGTACTTC,CASSFYRVRRETQYF,15,NA,TRBJ2-5,NA,TRBV28
TGTGCCAGCAGCTTAAGCGGGAGGGCCGCCTACAATGAGCAGTTCTTC,CASSLSGRAAYNEQFF,16,once,TRBJ2-1,TRBD2,TRBV7-8
TGTGCCAGCAGCCCCGGGGAAGCCAAAAACATTCAGTACTTC,CASSPGEAKNIQYF,14,NA,TRBJ2-4,NA,TRBV9
TGTGCCTGGAAGCGGGAGAAGAGGGGTCACACAGATACGCAGTATTTT,CAWKREKRGHTDTQYF,16,NA,TRBJ2-3,TRBD2,TRBV30
TGTGCCTGGACCCGGGACACAGATACGCAGTATTTT,CAWTRDTDTQYF,12,few,TRBJ2-3,NA,TRBV30
TGTGCCAGCAGTCATGCGACCGGGACAAATAGCAATCAGCCCCAGCATTTT,CASSHATGTNSNQPQHF,17,NA,TRBJ1-5,NA,TRBV27
TGTGCCAGCAGGGTGTCCAGCGGGAGCCAAGAGACCCAGTACTTC,CASRVSSGSQETQYF,15,NA,TRBJ2-5,TRBD2,TRBV2
TGTGCCAGCAGGGGACTACAAGAGACCCAGTACTTC,CASRGLQETQYF,12,NA,TRBJ2-5,TRBD2,TRBV6-5
TGTGCCGCCCGGGACTACTTGTACGAGCAGTACTTC,CAARDYLYEQYF,12,few,TRBJ2-7,TRBD2,TRBV6-6
TGTGCCAGCAGCGTAGAAGTGGGACTAGCGCTGCCGCAGTATTTT,CASSVEVGLALPQYF,15,once,TRBJ2-3,TRBD2,TRBV9
TGCGCCAGCAGCTTGGTTTCCGTTAACACTGAAGCTTTCTTT,CASSLVSVNTEAFF,14,NA,TRBJ1-1,NA,TRBV5-1
TGTGCCAGCAGTTTGCAGGGGAACTATGGCTACACCTTC,CASSLQGNYGYTF,13,NA,TRBJ1-2,NA,TRBV27
TGTGCCAGCAGCTTAGCTGCGGGGATAATCTCCTACGAGCAGTACTTC,CASSLAAGIISYEQYF,16,few,TRBJ2-7,NA,TRBV7-9
TGTGCCAGCAGTCCACGAGGTGGGCGGGAGTGGCAAAACAATGAGCAGTTCTTC,CASSPRGGREWQNNEQFF,18,NA,TRBJ2-1,TRBD2,TRBV27
TGTGCCAGCAGCTCCGGGACAGCTAGCAATCAGCCCCAGCATTTT,CASSSGTASNQPQHF,15,many,TRBJ1-5,TRBD1,TRBV7-9
TGTGCCAGCAGCTCCGGGACTAGCGGGGGTAAAGAGACCCAGTACTTC,CASSSGTSGGKETQYF,16,NA,TRBJ2-5,TRBD2,TRBV11-2
TGTGCCAGCAGCTCCAAGTGGGCAGACCCCTATGGCTACACCTTC,CASSSKWADPYGYTF,15,NA,TRBJ1-2,NA,TRBV11-1
TGTGCCAGCAGTCGGACCGGGACAGCTAATGAAAAACTGTTTTTT,CASSRTGTANEKLFF,15,once,TRBJ1-4,TRBD1,TRBV28
TGTGCCAGCAGCTTCCCAGCGAGCGGGCCACTCTCCTACGAGCAGTACTTC,CASSFPASGPLSYEQYF,17,NA,TRBJ2-7,NA,TRBV7-9
TGCGCCAGCAGAATGAGTGCGGGTTCCTCAATAAGTGAGCAGTTCTTC,CASRMSAGSSISEQFF,16,NA,TRBJ2-1,NA,TRBV5-1
TGTGCCAGTAGTCCTATTCCGAACACCGGGGAGCTGTTTTTT,CASSPIPNTGELFF,14,NA,TRBJ2-2,NA,TRBV19
TGTGCCAGCAGCTTAGGGCTAGCGGGAGACATTCAGTACTTC,CASSLGLAGDIQYF,14,NA,TRBJ2-4,TRBD2,TRBV7-2
TGCGCCAGCAGCCAAGATTCTAGCGGGGTCAAAAACATTCAGTACTTC,CASSQDSSGVKNIQYF,16,NA,TRBJ2-4,TRBD2,TRBV4-1
TGTGCCAGCAGTTCCCTCGCCGGACAGGGACCCTACGAGCAGTACTTC,CASSSLAGQGPYEQYF,16,NA,TRBJ2-7,TRBD1,TRBV27